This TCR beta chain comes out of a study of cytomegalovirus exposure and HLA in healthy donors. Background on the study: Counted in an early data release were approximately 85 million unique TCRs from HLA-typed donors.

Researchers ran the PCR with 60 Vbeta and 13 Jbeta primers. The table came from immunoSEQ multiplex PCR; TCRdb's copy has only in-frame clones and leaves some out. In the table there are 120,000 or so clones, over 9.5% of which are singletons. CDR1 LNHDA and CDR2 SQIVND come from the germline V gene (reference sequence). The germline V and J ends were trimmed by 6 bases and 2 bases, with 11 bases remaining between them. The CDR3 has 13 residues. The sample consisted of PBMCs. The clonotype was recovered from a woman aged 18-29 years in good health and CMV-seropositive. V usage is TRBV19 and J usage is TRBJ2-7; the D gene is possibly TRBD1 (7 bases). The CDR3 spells CASSGGGPYEQYF. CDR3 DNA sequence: TGTGCCAGTAGCGGAGGGGGCCCCTACGAGCAGTACTTC. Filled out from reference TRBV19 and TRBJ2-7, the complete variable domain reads DGGITQSPKYLFRKEGQNVTLSCEQNLNHDAMYWYRQDPGQGLRLIYYSQIVNDFQKGDIAEGYSVSREKKESFPLTVTSAQKNPTAFYLCASSGGGPYEQYFGPGTRLTVT.